In its sample, the clone carrying this T cell receptor (beta chain) ranks as medium-sized (0.01 to 0.1%). Antigen specificity is unknown. The CDR3 is made up of 13 amino acids. Germline V gene lookup returns CDR1 DFQATT and CDR2 SNEGSKA (reference sequence). Trimming shortened V by 0 bases and J by 8 bases, and 14 bases separated the two germline ends. Semi-nested PCR with Nested Universal Primer A followed constant-region reverse priming of full-length variable regions. TCRdb recomputed calls from the 5' RACE reads with MiXCR, one row per CDR3 protein. The sample lists over 10,000 distinct CDR3 sequences, 23% occurring once. General study points: Greatest tumor Treg TCR overlap was with tumor naive CD4+ cells. The larger cohort examined one V-J beta rearrangement, not whole repertoires.

CD25-based Treg depletion was applied to purified naive CD4+ T cells. This receptor was obtained from a female donor with breast cancer. Sample: naive CD4+ T cells sorted from blood. The sample's subset: naive CD4+ T cells, CD4+CD45RA+CD25-. The V and J genes are TRBV20-1 and TRBJ2-7; TRBD2 is a possible D gene (6 bases). The DNA for the CDR3 is TGCAGTGCTAGAGATGCGCGGGATCCGCAGCAGTACTTC. It is translated as CSARDARDPQQYF.